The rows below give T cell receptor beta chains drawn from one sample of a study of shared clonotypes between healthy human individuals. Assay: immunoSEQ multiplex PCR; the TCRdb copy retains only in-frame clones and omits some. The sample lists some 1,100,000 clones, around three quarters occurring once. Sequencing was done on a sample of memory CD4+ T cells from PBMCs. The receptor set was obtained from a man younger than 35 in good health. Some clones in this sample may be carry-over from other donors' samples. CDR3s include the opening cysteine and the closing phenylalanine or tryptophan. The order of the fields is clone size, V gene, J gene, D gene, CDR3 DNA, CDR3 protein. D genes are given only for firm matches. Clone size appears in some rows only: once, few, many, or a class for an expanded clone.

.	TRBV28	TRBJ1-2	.	TGTGCCAGCAGCTCTGGCAGAATTTATGGCTACACCTTC	CASSSGRIYGYTF
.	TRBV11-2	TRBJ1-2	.	TGTGCCAGCAGCCGAGGACACGAACTAAACTATGGCTACACCTTC	CASSRGHELNYGYTF
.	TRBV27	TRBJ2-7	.	TGTGCCAGCAGTGGGTGGGACGACTACGAGCAGTACTTC	CASSGWDDYEQYF
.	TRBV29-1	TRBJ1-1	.	TGCAGCGTTGACGGGTTGAACACTGAAGCTTTCTTT	CSVDGLNTEAFF
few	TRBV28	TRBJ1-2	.	TGTGCCAGCACTCCTCCCGGCAGCTATGGCTACACCTTC	CASTPPGSYGYTF
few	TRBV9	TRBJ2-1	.	TGTGCCAGCAGCCCCCGGGAGAAGTCCTACAATGAGCAGTTCTTC	CASSPREKSYNEQFF
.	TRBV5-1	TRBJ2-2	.	TGCGCCAGCAGCTTGGTTGTTGGCTTAAACACCGGGGAGCTGTTTTTT	CASSLVVGLNTGELFF
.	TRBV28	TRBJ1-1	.	TGTGCCAGCACCCTCATTGACTGGGTGGGGGGCGGATTAAACACTGAAGCTTTCTTT	CASTLIDWVGGGLNTEAFF
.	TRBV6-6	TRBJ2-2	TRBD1	TGTGCCAGCAGCCTACAGGGGGCGCCGGATGGCGGGGAGCTGTTTTTT	CASSLQGAPDGGELFF
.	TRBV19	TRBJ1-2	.	TGTGCCAGTAGACGGGACGGCTATGGCTACACCTTC	CASRRDGYGYTF
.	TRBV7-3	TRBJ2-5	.	TGTGCCAGCAGCTTGTTTTGGCAAGAGACCCAGTACTTC	CASSLFWQETQYF
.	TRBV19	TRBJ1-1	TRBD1	TGTGCCAGTAAAACCGGGACAGCCACGAACACTGAAGCTTTCTTT	CASKTGTATNTEAFF
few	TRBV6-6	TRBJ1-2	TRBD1	TGTGCCAGCAGTTACCCGACGGACAGGGGAAACTATGGCTACACCTTC	CASSYPTDRGNYGYTF
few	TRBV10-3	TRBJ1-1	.	TGTGCCATCAGTGACGACATGAACACTGAAGCTTTCTTT	CAISDDMNTEAFF
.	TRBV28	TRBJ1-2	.	TGTGCCAGCAATAAGTTAGGCCTTACTGCAAACTATGGCTACACCTTC	CASNKLGLTANYGYTF
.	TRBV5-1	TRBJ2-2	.	TGCGCCAGCACCCCGGGGTCGAACACCGGGGAGCTGTTTTTT	CASTPGSNTGELFF
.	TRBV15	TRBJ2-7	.	TGTGCCACCAGCAGAGATATGATACAGGGAGGGGAGCAGTACTTC	CATSRDMIQGGEQYF
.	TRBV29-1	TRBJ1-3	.	TGCAGCGTTGGGTTGTCTAGGGGGGGCTCTGGAAACACCATATATTTT	CSVGLSRGGSGNTIYF
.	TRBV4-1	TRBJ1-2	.	TGCGCCAGCAGCCAAGATCTAGCAGGGTTTAGAGGCACCTTC	CASSQDLAGFRGTF
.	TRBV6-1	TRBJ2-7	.	TGTGCCAGCAGTGAACCTTCTCTGCCGCCCGCTTTCAACTACGAGCAGTACTTC	CASSEPSLPPAFNYEQYF
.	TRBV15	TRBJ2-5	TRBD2	TGTGCCACCAGCAGAGATCGGGGAAGCGGGAGGAAGACCCAGTACTTC	CATSRDRGSGRKTQYF
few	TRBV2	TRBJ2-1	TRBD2	TGTGCCTGCGGACTAGCGGGAAACAATGAGCAGTTCTTC	CACGLAGNNEQFF
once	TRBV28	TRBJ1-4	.	TGTGCCAGCAGTTTAACCTGGAGAGGGGAAAAACTGTTTTTT	CASSLTWRGEKLFF
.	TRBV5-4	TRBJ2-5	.	TGTGCCAGCAGCTCTCCGGTGTTAGCGGAAGAGACCCAGTACTTC	CASSSPVLAEETQYF
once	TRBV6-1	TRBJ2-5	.	TGTGCCAGTGGATCCGGTGGGACCCAGTACTTC	CASGSGGTQYF
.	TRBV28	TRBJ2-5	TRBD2	TGTGCCAGCAGCCCCACCGGGACTAGCGGGATTACACAAGAGACCCAGTACTTC	CASSPTGTSGITQETQYF
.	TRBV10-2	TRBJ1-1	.	TGCGCCAGCAGTGAGTTGGAGCATGAAGCTTTCTTT	CASSELEHEAFF
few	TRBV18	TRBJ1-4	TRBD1	TGTGCCAGCTCACCGGCGGACAGGGGTGAAAAACTGTTTTTT	CASSPADRGEKLFF
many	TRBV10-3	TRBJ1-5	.	TGTGCCATCAGTGACCAGGGCAATCAGCCCCAGCATTTT	CAISDQGNQPQHF
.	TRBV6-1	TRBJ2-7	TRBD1	TGTGCCAGCAGCGCGGACAGGGTGGCTGGCGAGCAGTACTTC	CASSADRVAGEQYF
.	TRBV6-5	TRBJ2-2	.	TGTGCCAGCAGTTTTGTAGTGGATACCGGGGAGCTGTTTTTT	CASSFVVDTGELFF
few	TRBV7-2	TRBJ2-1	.	TGTGCCAGCATCCCGAATCTGGGCAGCAGTGAGCAGTTCTTC	CASIPNLGSSEQFF
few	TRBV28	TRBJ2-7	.	TGTGCCAGCAGTTTTTTAGCTCAGCGGGCCCCTTCCTACGAGCAGTACTTC	CASSFLAQRAPSYEQYF
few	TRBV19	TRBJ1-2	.	TGTGCCAGTAGTATTTGGGACGGAATGGACTATGGCTACACCTTC	CASSIWDGMDYGYTF
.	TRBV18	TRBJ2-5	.	TGTGCCAGCTCACCAGGGGGGCAAGAGACCCAGTACTTC	CASSPGGQETQYF
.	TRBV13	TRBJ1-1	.	TGTGCCAGCAGCTTAGGACGGGGGGCCACTGAAGCTTTCTTT	CASSLGRGATEAFF
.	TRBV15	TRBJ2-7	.	TGTGCCACCAGCAGAGGTTTTTTCGGGGCCTCGAGGTTGATCTACGAGCAGTACTTC	CATSRGFFGASRLIYEQYF
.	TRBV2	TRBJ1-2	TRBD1	TGTGCCAGCCGCCTGACAGGGGGCGACTACGGCTACACCTTC	CASRLTGGDYGYTF
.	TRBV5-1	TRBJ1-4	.	TGCGCCAGCAGCAACCCACAGGCGTCTAATGAAAAACTGTTTTTT	CASSNPQASNEKLFF
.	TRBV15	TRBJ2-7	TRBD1	TGTGCCACCAGCAGAGCATATGGGACAGGGGGTTTGGGCGAGCAGTACTTC	CATSRAYGTGGLGEQYF
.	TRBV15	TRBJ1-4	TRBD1	TGTGCCACCAGCAGAGGTGCACGTGGGACAGGGGTGGGAAAACTGTTTTTT	CATSRGARGTGVGKLFF
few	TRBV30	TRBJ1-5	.	TGTGCCTGGAGTGTAGCGGGTAGCAATCAGCCCCAGCATTTT	CAWSVAGSNQPQHF
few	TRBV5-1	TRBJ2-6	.	TGCGCCAGCAGCACTGGCCCTCCCACTGGGGCCAACGTCCTGACTTTC	CASSTGPPTGANVLTF
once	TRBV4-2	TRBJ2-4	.	TGTGCCAGCAGCCAAGGGGACCCGGGAAACATTCAGTACTTC	CASSQGDPGNIQYF
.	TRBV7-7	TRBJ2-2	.	TGTGCCAGCAGCCTCAATTCCGGGGAGCTGTTTTTT	CASSLNSGELFF
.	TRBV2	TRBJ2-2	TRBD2	TGTGCCAGCAGTGCACGACTAGCGGGAGACACCGGGGAGCTGTTTTTT	CASSARLAGDTGELFF
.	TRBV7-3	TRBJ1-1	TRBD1	TGTGCCAGCAGCTTAAGGGGACAGGGGGCGACTGAAGCTTTCTTT	CASSLRGQGATEAFF
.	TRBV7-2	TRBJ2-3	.	TGTGCCAGCAGCTTAGCTTTGACAGATACGCAGTATTTT	CASSLALTDTQYF
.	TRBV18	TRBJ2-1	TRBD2	TGTGCCAGCTCACCTGCGCCTAGCGGCTACAATGAGCAGTTCTTC	CASSPAPSGYNEQFF
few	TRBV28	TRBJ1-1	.	TGTGCCAGCAGTTTCCACGGGACTGATAGAGCTTTCTTT	CASSFHGTDRAFF
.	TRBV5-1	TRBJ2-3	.	TGCGCCAGCAGCTGGAGGGTGGGGACAGATACGCAGTATTTT	CASSWRVGTDTQYF
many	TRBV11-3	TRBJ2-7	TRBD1	TGTGCCAGCAGCCCCGGACAGGGGCGAGAGCAGTACTTC	CASSPGQGREQYF
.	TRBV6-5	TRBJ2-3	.	TGTGCCAGCAGTTATGGCCCAGGGGGCACAGATACGCAGTATTTT	CASSYGPGGTDTQYF